This T cell receptor (beta chain) was documented in a study of cytomegalovirus exposure and HLA in healthy donors. Both 60 Vbeta primers and 13 Jbeta primers went into the PCR. Repertoires were generated with immunoSEQ multiplex PCR, while TCRdb's copy carries only in-frame clones and drops some. The data show tens of thousands of clones, with approximately 84% seen just once and about 2% held by the top ten. The germline V gene has CDR1 SQVTM and CDR2 ANQGSEA. The CDR3 sequence is 14 residues long. Unmatched junction bases numbered 5, after V lost 7 bases and J lost 1 base. The TCR originated in a man younger than 35 in good health and CMV-seronegative. V and J are TRBV29-1 and TRBJ1-2, with 11 nucleotides matching TRBD1. Specimen: PBMCs. CDR3 DNA sequence: TGCAGCGCCGGACAGGGGGCAAGTAACTATGGCTACACCTTC. Translating gives CSAGQGASNYGYTF. Variable domain in full (rest from reference TRBV29-1 and TRBJ1-2): SAVISQKPSRDICQRGTSLTIQCQVDSQVTMMFWYRQQPGQSLTLIATANQGSEATYESGFVIDKFPISRPNLTFSTLTVSNMSPEDSSIYLCSAGQGASNYGYTFGSGTRLTVV.